This T cell receptor beta chain was recorded in a study of shared clonotypes between healthy human individuals. The germline gives CDR1 SGHNT, CDR2 YYREEE (reference sequence). V was trimmed by 1 base and J by 4 bases, leaving 6 bases between them. This CDR3 is built from 14 residues. As handled by the study authors: Without quality scores, immunoSEQ junctional reads could not be filtered like full-length reads. Only in-frame clones appear in the TCRdb table, and some are missing; sequencing was by immunoSEQ multiplex PCR. V and J calls and clone size are as listed in that table; D and trimming were resolved from the DNA. This sample carries more than 450,000 clones, less than 85% of them seen once, and the ten largest clones take 13%.

Sequenced: PBMCs. V and J are TRBV5-4 and TRBJ2-6; TRBD2 might be the D (5 bases). This clonotype was sampled from a woman between 40 and 55 years old in good health. Some clones in this sample may be carry-over from other donors' samples. This CDR3 reads CASSLTRGANVLTF. The CDR3 nucleotides are TGTGCCAGCAGCTTGACTAGGGGGGCCAACGTCCTGACTTTC. The full variable domain, with the rest looked up from reference TRBV5-4 and TRBJ2-6, is ETGVTQSPTHLIKTRGQQVTLRCSSQSGHNTVSWYQQALGQGPQFIFQYYREEENGRGNFPPRFSGLQFPNYSSELNVNALELDDSALYLCASSLTRGANVLTFGAGSRLTVL.